The rows below give T cell receptor beta chains drawn from one sample of a study of control samples from healthy donors and cancer patients. Method: immunoSEQ multiplex PCR; TCRdb's copy keeps in-frame clones and lacks some. The profile shows about 120,000 clones, approximately 88% of them singletons. The sample consisted of blood. The source is a man aged 35 to 55 in good health. Each CDR3 is given with its conserved first and last residue.

TRBJ2-5	TRBV6-5	CASSYGGPAETQYF
TRBJ2-7	TRBV3-1/TRBV3-2	CASSRDTAGYEQYF
TRBJ1-2	TRBV15	CATSPLDREGYTF
TRBJ1-2	TRBV18	CASSPSENYGYTF
TRBJ1-6	TRBV4-3	CASSPGQGTSPLHF
TRBJ1-6	TRBV7-9	CASSLTSEAPLHF
TRBJ2-7	TRBV20-1	CSARYKAEQYF
TRBJ2-1	TRBV3-1/TRBV3-2	CASSQGSGGYNEQFF
TRBJ2-2	TRBV24-1	CATSDFRQNTGELFF
TRBJ1-4	TRBV5-1	CASSSSFNEKLFF
TRBJ2-1	TRBV5-1	CASSLAGSRLNSYNEQFF
TRBJ1-4	TRBV25-1	CASSEQSPGQLNEKLFF
TRBJ2-7	TRBV20-1	CSATGVEQYF
TRBJ2-7	TRBV10-1	CASSESIWQGNEQYF
TRBJ1-5	TRBV19	CASSIARVSNQPQHF
TRBJ2-7	TRBV13	CASSRRQGVSDEQYF
TRBJ2-7	TRBV7-3	CASSLDQSYEQYF
TRBJ1-1	TRBV7-2	CASSLAGQPEAFF
TRBJ1-4	TRBV24-1	CATSDPTGREEKLFF
TRBJ2-7	TRBV7-2	CASSLVTGGTPMVYYEQYF
TRBJ1-6	TRBV19	CASSPRGARNSPLHF
TRBJ1-4	TRBV13	CASSPRPKGIEKLFF
TRBJ1-2	TRBV7-2	CASSSTNYGYTF
TRBJ1-3	TRBV5-6	CASSRDSSSSGNTIYF
TRBJ2-7	TRBV6-5	CASRPGEISYEQYF
TRBJ1-5	TRBV30	CAWSVTGNQPQHF
TRBJ1-1	TRBV29-1	CSVVTETEAFF
TRBJ2-3	TRBV4-2	CASSRTTGGADTQYF
TRBJ1-2	TRBV3-1/TRBV3-2	CASSPYREGSYGYTF
TRBJ2-5	TRBV3-1/TRBV3-2	CASSPPAPGEAQETQYF
TRBJ2-2	TRBV7-9	CASSLTGGRTGELFF
TRBJ2-5	TRBV3-1/TRBV3-2	CASSQGETTSQETQYF
TRBJ2-2	TRBV6-2/TRBV6-3	CASSWKVVDTGELFF
TRBJ1-1	TRBV11-3	CASRLSGTEAFF
TRBJ2-2	TRBV10-2	CASSESTGTGELFF
TRBJ2-7	TRBV10-3	CAINRQGSEQYF
TRBJ2-1	TRBV27	CASSLKASYNEQFF
TRBJ1-1	TRBV13	CASSPRTGANTEAFF
TRBJ1-3	TRBV19	CASADVRGKAGNTIYF
TRBJ1-2	TRBV10-2	CATYSQYYGYTF
TRBJ1-4	TRBV9	CASSAGIATNEKLFF
TRBJ2-7	TRBV30	CAWAQGPGEQYF
TRBJ2-5	TRBV4-2	CASSEKDGTSGWETQYF
TRBJ1-2	TRBV11-3	CASSSVAWGSHYGYTF
TRBJ1-1	TRBV10-3	CAIRPREQGNTEAFF
TRBJ1-2	TRBV30	CAWSAYGTSDPGYTF